A selection of T cell receptor beta chains follows, all from one sample in a study of T-cell memory formation after mild COVID-19. Via MiXCR, TCRdb re-called the 5' RACE reads, giving one row per CDR3 protein. The sample has a few hundred thousand distinct CDR3 sequences; roughly 19% are singletons. Source material: PBMCs or a T cell subset sorted from them (not recorded which). These receptors were collected from a man between 18 and 35 years old who had mild COVID-19 (a few samples of this study predate the infection). Cell type and time point are not known. CDR3s include the opening cysteine and the closing phenylalanine or tryptophan. A D gene is named only where the DNA matches it firmly. Expanded clones get a size class; other rows say once, few or many, or leave the size out.

d_gene: -; j_gene: TRBJ2-5; v_gene: TRBV29-1; abundance: few; CDR3nt: TGCAGCGTTGGGACGGAGCAAGAGACCCAGTACTTC; CDR3aa: CSVGTEQETQYF
d_gene: -; j_gene: TRBJ2-1; v_gene: TRBV29-1; abundance: -; CDR3nt: TGCAGCGTTGAAGGGGTGGGGGACCTAGTAGGGTTCTTC; CDR3aa: CSVEGVGDLVGFF
d_gene: -; j_gene: TRBJ2-7; v_gene: TRBV10-3; abundance: -; CDR3nt: TGTGCCATCAGTGTTGGGACAACCTACGAGCAGTACTTC; CDR3aa: CAISVGTTYEQYF
d_gene: -; j_gene: TRBJ2-5; v_gene: TRBV12-3/TRBV12-4; abundance: few; CDR3nt: TGTGCCAGCTCCCGACAGGCGTTAGGGGAGACCCAGTACTTC; CDR3aa: CASSRQALGETQYF
d_gene: -; j_gene: TRBJ2-3; v_gene: TRBV9; abundance: few; CDR3nt: TGTGCCAGCAACCAAAGGGGGAGCGCAGATACGCAGTATTTT; CDR3aa: CASNQRGSADTQYF
d_gene: -; j_gene: TRBJ2-5; v_gene: TRBV21-1; abundance: few; CDR3nt: TGTGCCAGCAGCAATAAGATTACGTCTAGCGGGGGGAACCAAGAGACCCAGTACTTC; CDR3aa: CASSNKITSSGGNQETQYF
d_gene: -; j_gene: TRBJ2-5; v_gene: TRBV7-6; abundance: -; CDR3nt: TGTGCCAGCAGCTTAGGGCCGGGGGCCGGCGAGACCCAGTACTTC; CDR3aa: CASSLGPGAGETQYF
d_gene: -; j_gene: TRBJ2-3; v_gene: TRBV4-3; abundance: few; CDR3nt: TGCGCCAGCAGCCAAGATCTACTAAGCACAGATACGCAGTATTTT; CDR3aa: CASSQDLLSTDTQYF
d_gene: TRBD2; j_gene: TRBJ2-3; v_gene: TRBV7-2; abundance: -; CDR3nt: TGTGCCAGCAGCCCCACTAGCGTTGCCACAGATACGCAGTATTTT; CDR3aa: CASSPTSVATDTQYF
d_gene: TRBD1; j_gene: TRBJ2-3; v_gene: TRBV12-3/TRBV12-4; abundance: few; CDR3nt: TGTGCCAGCAGTGGTCCCGGGACAGGGCACACAGATACGCAGTATTTT; CDR3aa: CASSGPGTGHTDTQYF
d_gene: TRBD1; j_gene: TRBJ1-2; v_gene: TRBV9; abundance: -; CDR3nt: TGTGCCAGCAGCGTAGATGGGACAGAGGTATCCAACTATGGCTACACCTTC; CDR3aa: CASSVDGTEVSNYGYTF
d_gene: -; j_gene: TRBJ1-5; v_gene: TRBV20-1; abundance: -; CDR3nt: TGCAGTGCTTCAGATTCGGGGGGGCTTAACAATCAGCCCCAGCATTTT; CDR3aa: CSASDSGGLNNQPQHF
d_gene: -; j_gene: TRBJ2-3; v_gene: TRBV9; abundance: -; CDR3nt: TGTGCCAGCAGCGTAGTGGAGTCTAGCGGCACAGATACGCAGTATTTT; CDR3aa: CASSVVESSGTDTQYF
d_gene: TRBD1; j_gene: TRBJ1-2; v_gene: TRBV20-1; abundance: -; CDR3nt: TGCAGTGCTTCTCTCTTGGGACAGGTTCATAACTATGGCTACACCTTC; CDR3aa: CSASLLGQVHNYGYTF
d_gene: TRBD1; j_gene: TRBJ2-2; v_gene: TRBV4-1; abundance: many; CDR3nt: TGCGCCAGCAGCCGACAGGGCTCCACCGGGGAGCTGTTTTTT; CDR3aa: CASSRQGSTGELFF
d_gene: TRBD1; j_gene: TRBJ2-4; v_gene: TRBV29-1; abundance: -; CDR3nt: TGCAGCGTTGCAGTACCCGGGACAGGGTTAACCATTCAGTACTTC; CDR3aa: CSVAVPGTGLTIQYF
d_gene: -; j_gene: TRBJ1-4; v_gene: TRBV5-1; abundance: many; CDR3nt: TGCGCCAGCAGCTCTAACGGACCGAATGAAAAACTGTTTTTT; CDR3aa: CASSSNGPNEKLFF
d_gene: TRBD2; j_gene: TRBJ2-1; v_gene: TRBV4-1; abundance: -; CDR3nt: TGCGCCAGCAGCCGGAGTTTAGCGGGGGCCGCACACAATGAGCAGTTCTTC; CDR3aa: CASSRSLAGAAHNEQFF
d_gene: -; j_gene: TRBJ1-6; v_gene: TRBV20-1; abundance: few; CDR3nt: TGCAGTGCTCCGCCCGCGGCGGGGAATTCACCCCTCCACTTT; CDR3aa: CSAPPAAGNSPLHF
d_gene: -; j_gene: TRBJ1-5; v_gene: TRBV5-1; abundance: many; CDR3nt: TGCGCCAGCAGCTCAGGGGAGAGCAATCAGCCCCAGCATTTT; CDR3aa: CASSSGESNQPQHF
d_gene: -; j_gene: TRBJ1-2; v_gene: TRBV7-6; abundance: -; CDR3nt: TGTGCCAGCAGCCCAACGGGGCGACAGGACCTCTACACCTTC; CDR3aa: CASSPTGRQDLYTF
d_gene: -; j_gene: TRBJ2-1; v_gene: TRBV14; abundance: few; CDR3nt: TGTGCCAGCAGCCAAGCTCTGGATTCCCAACCCCTCATCTTC; CDR3aa: CASSQALDSQPLIF
d_gene: TRBD2; j_gene: TRBJ2-1; v_gene: TRBV7-2; abundance: many; CDR3nt: TGTGCCAGCAGCTTAAATAGCGGGGCCTACAATGAGCAGTTCTTC; CDR3aa: CASSLNSGAYNEQFF
d_gene: TRBD2; j_gene: TRBJ2-3; v_gene: TRBV7-2; abundance: few; CDR3nt: TGTGCCAGCAGTTTCAACATGCGGGGGGGCGGGGATACGCAGTATTTT; CDR3aa: CASSFNMRGGGDTQYF
d_gene: -; j_gene: TRBJ1-2; v_gene: TRBV6-6; abundance: few; CDR3nt: TGTGCCAGCAGTCAAACCTTACGAGAGGATGGCTACACCTTC; CDR3aa: CASSQTLREDGYTF
d_gene: TRBD2; j_gene: TRBJ2-5; v_gene: TRBV10-3; abundance: -; CDR3nt: TGTGCCATCCCTGAGGGGAGGGAAGAGACCCAGTACTTC; CDR3aa: CAIPEGREETQYF
d_gene: TRBD1; j_gene: TRBJ1-2; v_gene: TRBV2; abundance: -; CDR3nt: TGTGCCAGCATCGTGACAGGGGGCTACTATGGCTACACCTTC; CDR3aa: CASIVTGGYYGYTF
d_gene: -; j_gene: TRBJ1-5; v_gene: TRBV9; abundance: -; CDR3nt: TGTGCCAGCAGCGCGGTAGGGAATCAGCCCCAGCATTTT; CDR3aa: CASSAVGNQPQHF
d_gene: -; j_gene: TRBJ1-1; v_gene: TRBV19; abundance: few; CDR3nt: TGTGCCAGTAGTATTGGTGATCTGCCATTCACTGAAGCTTTCTTT; CDR3aa: CASSIGDLPFTEAFF
d_gene: -; j_gene: TRBJ1-1; v_gene: TRBV4-2; abundance: -; CDR3nt: TGTGCCAGCAGCCAAGATGGGGCGGCCATGAACACTGAAGCTTTCTTT; CDR3aa: CASSQDGAAMNTEAFF
d_gene: TRBD2; j_gene: TRBJ2-1; v_gene: TRBV20-1; abundance: -; CDR3nt: TGCAGTGCGGACAGACTAGCGGATCTTGACAATGAGCAGTTCTTC; CDR3aa: CSADRLADLDNEQFF
d_gene: TRBD2; j_gene: TRBJ2-5; v_gene: TRBV7-8; abundance: -; CDR3nt: TGTGCCAGCAGCTCTAGCGGGGGCCTACACACCCAGTACTTC; CDR3aa: CASSSSGGLHTQYF
d_gene: -; j_gene: TRBJ2-1; v_gene: TRBV15; abundance: few; CDR3nt: TGTGCCACCAGCAGTTCAGGAAGAGGGTACAATGAGCAGTTCTTC; CDR3aa: CATSSSGRGYNEQFF
d_gene: -; j_gene: TRBJ2-7; v_gene: TRBV24-1; abundance: many; CDR3nt: TGTGCCACCAGTGACTCCGGGACTCCGGGGGAGCAGTACTTC; CDR3aa: CATSDSGTPGEQYF
d_gene: -; j_gene: TRBJ2-3; v_gene: TRBV21-1; abundance: -; CDR3nt: -; CDR3aa: CASYWGSGADTQYF
d_gene: TRBD1; j_gene: TRBJ2-3; v_gene: TRBV28; abundance: few; CDR3nt: TGTGCCAGCAGTTCCCCGACAGGGATCTTCACAGATACGCAGTATTTT; CDR3aa: CASSSPTGIFTDTQYF
d_gene: TRBD1; j_gene: TRBJ1-5; v_gene: TRBV20-1; abundance: medium-sized; CDR3nt: TGCAGTGCTAGAGATCGGACAGGGGGAGGGCATCAGCCCCAGCATTTT; CDR3aa: CSARDRTGGGHQPQHF
d_gene: -; j_gene: TRBJ2-3; v_gene: TRBV7-3; abundance: -; CDR3nt: TGTGCCAGCAGCCAAACCTCTGACACAGATACGCAGTATTTT; CDR3aa: CASSQTSDTDTQYF
d_gene: -; j_gene: TRBJ2-1; v_gene: TRBV9; abundance: many; CDR3nt: TGTGCCAGCAGCGTAGTGGTGGGGGGCTCGAATGAGCAGTTCTTC; CDR3aa: CASSVVVGGSNEQFF
d_gene: -; j_gene: TRBJ2-3; v_gene: TRBV3-1; abundance: medium-sized; CDR3nt: TGTGCCAGCAGCCAAGGGTTGGCTGATACGCAGTATTTT; CDR3aa: CASSQGLADTQYF
d_gene: -; j_gene: TRBJ1-3; v_gene: TRBV20-1; abundance: once; CDR3nt: TGCAGTGCTACTGGACAAACTTCAGGAAACACCATATATTTT; CDR3aa: CSATGQTSGNTIYF
d_gene: -; j_gene: TRBJ1-2; v_gene: TRBV4-3; abundance: -; CDR3nt: TGCGCCAGCAGCCAAGATGGGTGGGGATCTGGCTACACCTTC; CDR3aa: CASSQDGWGSGYTF
d_gene: TRBD1; j_gene: TRBJ2-7; v_gene: TRBV18; abundance: few; CDR3nt: TGTGCCAGCTCACCATCCCGACAGGGCTCCTACGAGCAGTACTTC; CDR3aa: CASSPSRQGSYEQYF
d_gene: TRBD1; j_gene: TRBJ2-1; v_gene: TRBV20-1; abundance: -; CDR3nt: TGCAGTGCTCCACCGGACAGGGGTACCTACAATGAGCAGTTCTTC; CDR3aa: CSAPPDRGTYNEQFF
d_gene: TRBD2; j_gene: TRBJ2-3; v_gene: TRBV7-3; abundance: many; CDR3nt: TGTGCCAGCAGCCCCGGACTAGCGGCGGTCACAGATACGCAGTATTTT; CDR3aa: CASSPGLAAVTDTQYF